The sequence of this TCR beta chain was determined in a study of blood T cells in healthy people across ages. The study, taken as a whole, reports: Samples with more naive T cells showed higher observed beta diversity.

The CDR3 runs 18 residues. Per germline, CDR1 LNHNV and CDR2 YYDKDF (reference sequence). Trimming shortened V by 5 bases and J by 8 bases, and 28 bases separated the two germline ends. As concerns this clonotype: The antigen is undetermined.

For the second PCR, which ran for about 6 to 11 cycles, a sample-barcoded 5' primer and a J-beta primer mix were used. Each of the cDNA molecules was tagged by a template-switch adaptor with 12 random nucleotides. The yield of each sample was at least 2.5 million CDR3-containing paired-end reads. MiXCR, applied by TCRdb to the 5' RACE reads, yields one record per CDR3 protein. The table lists 1.5 million to 2 million distinct CDR3 sequences, almost 35% of them singletons, with approximately 10% in the top ten. V usage is TRBV15 and J usage is TRBJ2-1, with D possibly TRBD1 on 6 matching bases. Specimen: blood. This sequence was found in a woman in her twenties or thirties in good health. The CDR3 coding sequence is TGTGCCACCAGCGGTCGATACAGTTTAGGGGGACATTCGGATGAGCAGTTCTTC. It specifies CATSGRYSLGGHSDEQFF.